This T cell receptor beta chain was captured by sequencing in a study of shared clonotypes between healthy human individuals. Germline assignment: CDR1 KGHSH and CDR2 LQKENI. The CDR3 has 12 amino acids. Trimming took 4 bases from V and 5 from J, leaving 8 bases between them. Worth noting for this clone: The same CDR3 also results from other DNA sequences found in this sample.

Using immunoSEQ multiplex PCR, the repertoire was profiled, and TCRdb retains in-frame clones only, with some absent. The table has 2 million to 2.5 million clones, approximately 94% seen once; the top ten hold around 0.13%. Input material: naive CD4+ T cells sorted from blood. Subset noted: CD45RA+ positively selected. This chain joins TRBV18 and TRBJ2-5, with D possibly matching TRBD1 (6 bases). This TCR was sampled from a man aged 18 to 30 in good health. The CDR3 spells CASSLRGETQYF. For the CDR3, the DNA is TGTGCCAGCTCACTCAGGGGTGAGACCCAGTACTTC.